Following are 21 T cell receptor beta chains from one sample sequenced in a study of metastatic and nonmetastatic thyroid tumors. With MiXCR, TCRdb reprocessed the PCR reads. The table records 30,000 to 40,000 clones, roughly 19% of them present only once. None of the patients had undergone any treatment ahead of thyroid surgery. Input material: blood. The origin of the receptors is a female donor with papillary thyroid cancer or a benign thyroid nodule (not recorded which). Some clones in this sample may be carry-over from other donors' samples.

In this sample, this clone is medium-sized. This rearrangement joins TRBV6-1 to TRBJ2-1; TRBD1 aligns across 7 bases. Unmatched junction bases numbered 4, after V lost 8 bases and J lost 0 bases. This CDR3 contains 14 residues. From germline, CDR1 is MNHNS and CDR2 SASEGT. For the CDR3, the DNA is TGTGCCAGCCACAGGGGAAGCTCCTACAATGAGCAGTTCTTC. It yields the protein CASHRGSSYNEQFF.

The CDR3 sequence: CSAAVRWREGRNEQFF. CDR3 DNA sequence: TGCAGTGCTGCAGTAAGATGGCGGGAGGGCCGGAATGAGCAGTTCTTC. V gene TRBV20-1 combines with J gene TRBJ2-1, with 9 bases aligning to TRBD2. Germline V gene data show CDR1 as DFQATT and CDR2 as SNEGSKA (reference sequence). V shed 5 bases, J shed 7 bases, and the junction held 15 bases outside the gene matches. The CDR3 sequence is 16 residues long.

This clone was observed once. The genes are TRBV30 and TRBJ2-5; TRBD2 agrees at 8 bases. The CDR3 extends over 13 amino acids. Germline V CDR1 and CDR2: GTSNPN, SVGIG (reference sequence). With 8 bases clipped from V and 4 bases from J, the junction kept 9 bases outside the gene matches. CDR3 bases: TGTGCCACCCCTGGAAGCGGGGGAGAGACCCAGTACTTC. Amino acid sequence: CATPGSGGETQYF.

In this sample, this clone turned up a few times. This chain connects TRBV28 to TRBJ2-7; D is possibly TRBD1 (5 bases). The CDR3 covers 16 residues. The germline CDR1 and CDR2 sequences are MDHEN and SYDVKM. The CDR3 protein is CASSPPGLQASYEQYF. CDR3 DNA sequence: TGTGCGAGCTCACCCCCAGGGTTACAGGCCTCCTACGAGCAGTACTTC.

The chain recombines TRBV6-1 with TRBJ2-3, with D perhaps given as TRBD1 or TRBD2 (6 bases each). This CDR3 region has 14 residues. The germline gives CDR1 MNHNS, CDR2 SASEGT. Trimming took off 10 bases at V and 5 bases at J, with 19 bases between the two ends. In DNA, the CDR3 is TGTGCCATGAGGGACCGGGGGCCGGGAGATACGCAGTATTTT. Translation: CAMRDRGPGDTQYF.

The chain links TRBV30 to TRBJ1-6, with TRBD1 as a possible D gene (6 bases). This CDR3 contains 14 residues. In germline, CDR1 is GTSNPN, CDR2 SVGIG (reference sequence). V dropped 4 bases and J dropped 5 bases, with 12 bases sitting between them. CDR3 region: CAWTRGRDNSPLHF. In DNA, the CDR3 is TGTGCCTGGACCAGGGGCCGGGATAATTCACCCCTCCACTTT.

Judged by abundance, this clone is medium-sized. The chain combines TRBV29-1 with TRBJ2-7; D is unresolved. V was clipped by 5 bases and J by 0 bases, with 8 bases between them. The length of the CDR3 is 12 residues. Germline CDR1 reads SQVTM; CDR2 reads ANQGSEA. The CDR3 here is CSVFSVSYEQYF. DNA for the CDR3: TGCAGCGTTTTCTCAGTCTCCTACGAGCAGTACTTC.

There are many counts of this clone. The CDR3 protein is CASSLVVGYSGNTIYF. The CDR3 DNA reads as TGTGCCAGCAGCTTGGTTGTCGGTTACTCTGGAAACACCATATATTTT. This rearrangement joins TRBV5-5 to TRBJ1-3; no reliable D call. The CDR3 length is 16 residues. V was trimmed by 0 bases and J by 0 bases, leaving 10 bases between them. Germline-derived CDR1 and CDR2 are SGHKS and YYEKEE (reference sequence).

This clone was picked up many times. The chain combines TRBV20-1 with TRBJ1-3; 7 bases agree with TRBD1. CDR3 length: 16 residues. Germline V CDR1 and CDR2: DFQATT, SNEGSKA (reference sequence). J gave up 1 base and V 0 bases, and 6 bases lay outside the gene matches. CDR3 sequence (DNA): TGCAGTGCTAGAGATACGGACAGGCGATCTGGAAACACCATATATTTT. It codes for CSARDTDRRSGNTIYF.

This clone was observed at least ten times. This sequence joins TRBV6-1 and TRBJ2-5, with 11 bases lining up with TRBD2. Germline V CDR1 and CDR2: MNHNS, SASEGT. The ends lost 5 bases at V and 5 bases at J; junction bases unmatched: 4. This CDR3 has 14 residues. CDR3 nucleotides: TGTGCCAGCAGTCCGGCTAGCGGGGGGGAGACCCAGTACTTC. Translation gives CASSPASGGETQYF.

In this sample, this clone turned up many times. This sequence joins TRBV19 and TRBJ1-1, with 7 bases lining up with TRBD1. The germline V gene has CDR1 LNHDA and CDR2 SQIVND (reference sequence). Trimming cost V 3 bases and J 5 bases; bases outside gene matches: 9. The CDR3 is made up of 15 amino acids. Here the CDR3 DNA reads TGTGCCAGTAGTATCGGGACAGCCGGGGGGACTGAAGCTTTCTTT. Translating it yields CASSIGTAGGTEAFF.

The chain links TRBV11-2 to TRBJ2-5; 8 positions match TRBD2. CDR3 length: 19 residues. Germline loops: CDR1 SGHAT, CDR2 FQNNGV. V shed 4 bases, J shed 5 bases, and the junction held 21 bases outside the gene matches. The chain's CDR3 is CASSSLGLAGGVGLETQYF. CDR3 sequence (DNA): TGTGCCAGCAGCTCGTTAGGATTGGCGGGGGGTGTGGGGTTGGAGACCCAGTACTTC.

There are many counts of this clone. The junction does not match germline at one end; this may be a read error. This chain uses TRBV6-5 with TRBJ1-1, with D perhaps TRBD1 (5 bases). The CDR3 runs 14 residues. Germline lookup yields CDR1 MNHEY and CDR2 SVGAGI. The CDR3 sequence: CASSYGGTNTEASF. CDR3 in DNA: TGTGCCAGCAGTTATGGGGGTACGAACACTGAAGCTTCCTTT.

This chain connects TRBV11-2 to TRBJ2-5, with D perhaps TRBD1 (7 bases). V was trimmed by 5 bases and J by 4 bases, leaving 20 bases between them. The CDR3 spans 16 residues. Germline V CDR1 and CDR2: SGHAT, FQNNGV. In nucleotides, the CDR3 is TGTGCCAGCAGCAGCCGGGACAGCGGAGGGGGAGAGACCCAGTACTTC. This codes for CASSSRDSGGGETQYF.

This rearrangement joins TRBV6-1 to TRBJ2-3, with TRBD2 identical over 13 bases. Germline trimming cut 7 bases from V and 1 base from J; bases unmatched to any gene: 5. The V gene's germline CDR1 is MNHNS and CDR2 SASEGT. The CDR3 spans 16 residues. CDR3 coding DNA: TGTGCCAGCACACTAGCGGGGGGGCGGGGCACAGATACGCAGTATTTT. Its translation: CASTLAGGRGTDTQYF.

This clone was seen ten or more times. The V and J genes are TRBV29-1 and TRBJ2-1, with 12 bases lining up with TRBD1. With V trimmed by 8 bases and J by 10 bases, 9 bases remained unmatched. This CDR3 is built from 13 residues. CDR1 is SQVTM, CDR2 ANQGSEA, per germline. CDR3 amino acids: CSLRGQGAREQFF. Here the CDR3 DNA reads TGCAGCCTAAGGGGACAGGGGGCAAGGGAGCAGTTCTTC.

This clone came up a few times. The chain couples TRBV6-1 to TRBJ2-6; 8 bases agree with TRBD1. The J segment lost 0 bases and the V segment lost 8 bases, leaving 6 bases of the junction unmatched. The length of the CDR3 is 16 residues. Looked up from germline, CDR1 is MNHNS and CDR2 is SASEGT. CDR3 in amino acids: CASDTGGCSGANVLTF. The CDR3, as DNA: TGTGCCAGCGACACAGGGGGTTGCTCTGGGGCCAACGTCCTGACTTTC.

This clone came up many times. The rearrangement joins TRBV6-4 to TRBJ1-5; TRBD1 is a possible D gene (5 bases). This CDR3 region has 14 residues. In germline, CDR1 is MRHNA, CDR2 SNTAGT. V was trimmed by 0 bases and J by 7 bases, leaving 10 bases between them. The CDR3 reads CASSDSGEGQPQHF. CDR3 sequence (DNA): TGTGCCAGCAGTGACTCAGGGGAGGGCCAGCCCCAGCATTTT.

The chain combines TRBV11-2 with TRBJ2-1; D not resolved. This CDR3 has 13 amino acids. Trimming left V 2 bases short and J 9 bases short, with 11 bases between. The germline V gene encodes CDR1 SGHAT and CDR2 FQNNGV. Here the CDR3 reads CASSLRARGEQFF. For the CDR3, the DNA is TGTGCCAGCAGCTTAAGGGCGCGAGGTGAGCAGTTCTTC.

This clone occurred many times. This chain joins TRBV19 and TRBJ1-5; 9 bases are a match to TRBD1. From germline, CDR1 is LNHDA and CDR2 SQIVND (reference sequence). The CDR3 runs 15 residues. V lost 4 bases, J lost 2 bases, and 3 bases stayed unmatched. As DNA, the CDR3 is TGTGCCAGTAGTACCCGGACAGGGGGCAATCAGCCCCAGCATTTT. This translates into CASSTRTGGNQPQHF.

By frequency in the sample, this clone is medium-sized (0.01 to 0.1%). The V gene is TRBV4-3, the J gene TRBJ2-6, with D perhaps TRBD2 (5 bases). Trimming took off 0 bases at V and 2 bases at J, with 8 bases between the two ends. The germline V gene encodes CDR1 LGHNA and CDR2 YSLEER. There are 16 residues in the CDR3. In nucleotides, the CDR3 is TGCGCCAGCAGCCAAGATTCCGGGGCTGGGGCCAACGTCCTGACTTTC. It yields the protein CASSQDSGAGANVLTF.